A selection of T cell receptor beta chains follows, all from one sample in a study of breast tumors, draining lymph nodes, adjacent tissues. MiXCR was run by TCRdb on the multiplex PCR reads, yielding one entry per CDR3 protein. The sample consists of 140,000 or so distinct CDR3 sequences, 30% to 35% of them appearing once. Sample: axillary lymph node tissue. The receptors derive from a female donor with breast cancer. Some clones in this sample may be carry-over from other donors' samples. CDR3s include the opening cysteine and the closing phenylalanine or tryptophan. A D gene is named only where the DNA matches it firmly. Clone size is given for some rows only: seen once, a few or many times, or a class if the clone is expanded.

cdr3_nt: TGTGCCAGCAGCCCAACTGGACAGCTTAACACAGATACGCAGTATTTT
cdr3_aa: CASSPTGQLNTDTQYF
d_call: NA
clone_size: many
v_call: TRBV3-1
j_call: TRBJ2-3

cdr3_nt: TGTGCCAGCAGATCAGGGTATAGCGCAGATACGCAGTATTTT
cdr3_aa: CASRSGYSADTQYF
d_call: NA
clone_size: many
v_call: TRBV2
j_call: TRBJ2-3

cdr3_nt: TGTGCCAGCAGTCGGGGGGGCCTTAATGAAAAACTGTTTTTT
cdr3_aa: CASSRGGLNEKLFF
d_call: NA
clone_size: few
v_call: TRBV6-6
j_call: TRBJ1-4

cdr3_nt: TGCAGTGCTAGAGTTCCGGCTAACTATGGCTACACCTTC
cdr3_aa: CSARVPANYGYTF
d_call: NA
clone_size: many
v_call: TRBV20-1
j_call: TRBJ1-2

cdr3_nt: TGTGCCACCAGCAGCCCGGGACAGGAAGCTTTCTTT
cdr3_aa: CATSSPGQEAFF
d_call: TRBD1
clone_size: many
v_call: TRBV15
j_call: TRBJ1-1

cdr3_nt: TGTGCCAGCAGTCCCCTCCGAGGGGCAGATACGCAGTATTTT
cdr3_aa: CASSPLRGADTQYF
d_call: NA
clone_size: many
v_call: TRBV6-5
j_call: TRBJ2-3

cdr3_nt: TGCAGTGCTAGACAGGGACAGGGAAGATCACCCCTCCACTTT
cdr3_aa: CSARQGQGRSPLHF
d_call: TRBD1
clone_size: many
v_call: TRBV20-1
j_call: TRBJ1-6

cdr3_nt: TGTGCCAGCGGCGGGAATTTGAACACTGAAGCTTTCTTT
cdr3_aa: CASGGNLNTEAFF
d_call: NA
clone_size: once
v_call: TRBV9
j_call: TRBJ1-1

cdr3_nt: TGTGCTTGGGGGGACGGAAGCTCCTATAATTCACCCCTCCACTTT
cdr3_aa: CAWGDGSSYNSPLHF
d_call: NA
clone_size: many
v_call: TRBV5-4
j_call: TRBJ1-6

cdr3_nt: TGTGCCACCAGTGATGGTATAATACATCCGGGACAGGGGTTATATGGCTACACCTTC
cdr3_aa: CATSDGIIHPGQGLYGYTF
d_call: TRBD1
clone_size: many
v_call: TRBV24-1
j_call: TRBJ1-2

cdr3_nt: TGTGCCAGCAAAATTAGCGGGGGGGCCAATGAGCAGTTCTTC
cdr3_aa: CASKISGGANEQFF
d_call: TRBD2
clone_size: once
v_call: TRBV7-2
j_call: TRBJ2-1

cdr3_nt: TGTGCCAGCTCACCGCGGACAGGACCCCGCAATGAGCAGTTCTTC
cdr3_aa: CASSPRTGPRNEQFF
d_call: TRBD1
clone_size: NA
v_call: TRBV18
j_call: TRBJ2-1

cdr3_nt: TGTGCCAGTAGTATGAGGGGACTCGGGAACACTGAAGCTTTCTTT
cdr3_aa: CASSMRGLGNTEAFF
d_call: NA
clone_size: NA
v_call: TRBV19
j_call: TRBJ1-1

cdr3_nt: TGTGCCTGGAGTAGACAGGGGGCTGAATTTTTTCAGCCCCAGCATTTT
cdr3_aa: CAWSRQGAEFFQPQHF
d_call: TRBD1
clone_size: NA
v_call: TRBV30
j_call: TRBJ1-5

cdr3_nt: TGTGCCAGCAGTCCTACGCGGTCCGTCGGGGGAAACACCATATATTTT
cdr3_aa: CASSPTRSVGGNTIYF
d_call: NA
clone_size: many
v_call: TRBV12-3/TRBV12-4
j_call: TRBJ1-3

cdr3_nt: TGCAGCGTAGGGACTAACCTTTACGAGACCCAGTACTTC
cdr3_aa: CSVGTNLYETQYF
d_call: TRBD2
clone_size: once
v_call: TRBV29-1
j_call: TRBJ2-5

cdr3_nt: TGTGCCAGCAGCTTAGCAGTCGATCAGCCCCAGCATTTT
cdr3_aa: CASSLAVDQPQHF
d_call: NA
clone_size: many
v_call: TRBV7-9
j_call: TRBJ1-5

cdr3_nt: TGTGCCAGCTCATACCAGGGACAGGGAAAGATGAACACTGAAGCTTTCTTT
cdr3_aa: CASSYQGQGKMNTEAFF
d_call: TRBD1
clone_size: few
v_call: TRBV18
j_call: TRBJ1-1

cdr3_nt: TGTGCCAGCAGTGGCGCAAAGAAGGATGGCTACACCTTC
cdr3_aa: CASSGAKKDGYTF
d_call: NA
clone_size: many
v_call: TRBV6-1
j_call: TRBJ1-2

cdr3_nt: TGTGCCAGCAGCCCCCGGACAGGGCACACCGGGGAGCTGTTTTTT
cdr3_aa: CASSPRTGHTGELFF
d_call: TRBD1
clone_size: many
v_call: TRBV25-1
j_call: TRBJ2-2

cdr3_nt: TGTGCCACCAGCAGGGCAACGACAGGGGCGATAAATGAAAAACTGTTTTTT
cdr3_aa: CATSRATTGAINEKLFF
d_call: TRBD1
clone_size: NA
v_call: TRBV15
j_call: TRBJ1-4

cdr3_nt: TGTGCCAGCAGCTACATCGGACAGGTCTTTCTAAGCTCCTACAATGAGCAGTTCTTC
cdr3_aa: CASSYIGQVFLSSYNEQFF
d_call: NA
clone_size: few
v_call: TRBV12-1
j_call: TRBJ2-1

cdr3_nt: TGTGCCAGCAGCAGCAGGGGGGGACCTGAAGCTTTCTTT
cdr3_aa: CASSSRGGPEAFF
d_call: TRBD1
clone_size: NA
v_call: TRBV12-3/TRBV12-4
j_call: TRBJ1-1

cdr3_nt: TGTGCCAGCGAGGCCGGCGGGGAGACCCATGAGCAGTTCTTC
cdr3_aa: CASEAGGETHEQFF
d_call: NA
clone_size: NA
v_call: TRBV2
j_call: TRBJ2-1

cdr3_nt: TGTGCTAGCAGCTTAGTGACAGGGGGCTGGGAGACCCAGTACTTC
cdr3_aa: CASSLVTGGWETQYF
d_call: TRBD1
clone_size: many
v_call: TRBV7-7
j_call: TRBJ2-5

cdr3_nt: TGTGCCAGCAGCTTAGATCTGGGACCCCAGCATTTT
cdr3_aa: CASSLDLGPQHF
d_call: NA
clone_size: many
v_call: TRBV11-2
j_call: TRBJ1-5

cdr3_nt: TGTGCCAGCAGTGGTAACACTGAAGCTTTCTTT
cdr3_aa: CASSGNTEAFF
d_call: NA
clone_size: NA
v_call: TRBV6-1
j_call: TRBJ1-1

cdr3_nt: TGTGCCAGCAGCTCAGGGTTAGGGTATGCAACTAATGAAAAACTGTTTTTT
cdr3_aa: CASSSGLGYATNEKLFF
d_call: NA
clone_size: NA
v_call: TRBV5-8
j_call: TRBJ1-4

cdr3_nt: TGCAGTGCCACCGACGGACCGACCACTGAAGCTTTCTTT
cdr3_aa: CSATDGPTTEAFF
d_call: NA
clone_size: few
v_call: TRBV20-1
j_call: TRBJ1-1

cdr3_nt: TGTGCCACCAGCATAGGACAGAACCAAGAGACCCAGTACTTC
cdr3_aa: CATSIGQNQETQYF
d_call: NA
clone_size: NA
v_call: TRBV15
j_call: TRBJ2-5

cdr3_nt: TGTGCCAGCAGCAAGAGGGACAGGGGGAATGAGCAGTTCTTC
cdr3_aa: CASSKRDRGNEQFF
d_call: TRBD1
clone_size: many
v_call: TRBV5-6
j_call: TRBJ2-1

cdr3_nt: TGCGCCAGCAGCTTGTTTGCGGGGGGCAGTTCAGAGACCCAGTACTTC
cdr3_aa: CASSLFAGGSSETQYF
d_call: TRBD2
clone_size: many
v_call: TRBV5-1
j_call: TRBJ2-5

cdr3_nt: TGTGCCAGCAGCCGACAGGGGAATAGCAATCAGCCCCAGCATTTT
cdr3_aa: CASSRQGNSNQPQHF
d_call: TRBD1
clone_size: NA
v_call: TRBV7-9
j_call: TRBJ1-5

cdr3_nt: TGTGCCAGCATAGCGGGTCCTTCCCGGGCGGAGACCCAGTACTTC
cdr3_aa: CASIAGPSRAETQYF
d_call: TRBD2
clone_size: many
v_call: TRBV6-1
j_call: TRBJ2-5

cdr3_nt: TGTGCCAGCAGTTTAATACAGAGCAATTCACCCCTCCACTTT
cdr3_aa: CASSLIQSNSPLHF
d_call: NA
clone_size: NA
v_call: TRBV12-3/TRBV12-4
j_call: TRBJ1-6